This entry features one TCR beta chain sequence. The data were taken from a study of blood T cell repertoires in COVID-19. Study-level background: Samples of COVID-19 (acute and convalescent) were obtained from the United States, Italy and Spain. T cells, B-cell-depleted T cells, or PBMCs supplied cDNA or gDNA.

V lost 0 bases and J lost 1, with 15 bases in between. The CDR3 is 18 residues long. Germline assignment: CDR1 SGHDN and CDR2 FVKESK. The authors' processing: Reference gene primers were amplified, and this amplification served to estimate nucleated cell counts. Here immunoSEQ multiplex PCR was the method, and the copy in TCRdb shows in-frame clones only, minus some. V and J calls and clone size follow that table, whereas D and trimming were derived from the DNA. The table has tens of thousands of clones, roughly three quarters seen once; the top ten hold under 2.5%. J is TRBJ2-2 and V is TRBV14, with a possible D match to TRBD2 (5 bases). Sample: peripheral blood. The TCR comes from a man aged 65 to 85 with COVID-19, enrolled during active disease. The chain's CDR3 is CASSQDFPREMNTGELFF. The CDR3, as DNA: TGTGCCAGCAGCCAAGATTTCCCCCGGGAAATGAACACCGGGGAGCTGTTTTTT.